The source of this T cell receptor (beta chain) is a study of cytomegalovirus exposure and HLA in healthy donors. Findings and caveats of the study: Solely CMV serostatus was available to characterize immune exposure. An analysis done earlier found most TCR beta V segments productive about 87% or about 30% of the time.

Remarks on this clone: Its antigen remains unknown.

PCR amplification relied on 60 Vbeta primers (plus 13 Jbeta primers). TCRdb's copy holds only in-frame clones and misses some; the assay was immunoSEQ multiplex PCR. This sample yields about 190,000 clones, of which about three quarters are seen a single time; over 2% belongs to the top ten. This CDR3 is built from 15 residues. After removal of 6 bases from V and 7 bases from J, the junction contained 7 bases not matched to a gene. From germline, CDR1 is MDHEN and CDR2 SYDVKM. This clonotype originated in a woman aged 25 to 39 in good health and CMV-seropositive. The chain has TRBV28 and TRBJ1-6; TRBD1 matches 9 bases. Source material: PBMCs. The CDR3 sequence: CASRTGQGKNSPLHF. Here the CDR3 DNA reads TGTGCCAGCAGGACTGGACAGGGGAAAAATTCACCCCTCCACTTT.